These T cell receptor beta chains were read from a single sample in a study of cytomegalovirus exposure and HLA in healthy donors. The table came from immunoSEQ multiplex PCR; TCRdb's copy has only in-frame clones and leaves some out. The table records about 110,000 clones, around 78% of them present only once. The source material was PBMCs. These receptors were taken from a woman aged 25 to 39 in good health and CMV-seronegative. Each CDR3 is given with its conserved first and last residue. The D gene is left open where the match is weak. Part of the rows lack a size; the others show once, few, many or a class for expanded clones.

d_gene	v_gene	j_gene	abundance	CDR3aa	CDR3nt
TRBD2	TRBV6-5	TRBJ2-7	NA	CASSYFGLGNPYEQYF	TGTGCCAGCAGTTACTTCGGACTAGGAAACCCCTACGAGCAGTACTTC
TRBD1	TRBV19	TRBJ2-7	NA	CASSPGTGKIAYEQYF	TGTGCCAGTAGTCCGGGGACAGGGAAGATCGCCTACGAGCAGTACTTC
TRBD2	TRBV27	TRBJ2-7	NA	CASRQRAGGYEQYF	TGTGCCAGCCGCCAAAGAGCGGGAGGATACGAGCAGTACTTC
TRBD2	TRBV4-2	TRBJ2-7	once	CASSQEGPAGLAGYEQYF	TGTGCCAGCAGCCAAGAAGGTCCGGCCGGACTAGCCGGGTACGAGCAGTACTTC
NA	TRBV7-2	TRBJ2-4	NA	CASSSQTGSAKNIQYF	TGTGCCAGCAGCTCCCAGACAGGATCAGCCAAAAACATTCAGTACTTC
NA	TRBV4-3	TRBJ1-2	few	CASSHGEGGYTF	TGCGCCAGCAGCCACGGAGAGGGCGGCTACACCTTC
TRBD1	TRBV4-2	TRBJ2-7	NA	CASSPLPGQGYEQYF	TGTGCCAGCAGTCCTCTTCCGGGACAGGGGTACGAGCAGTACTTC
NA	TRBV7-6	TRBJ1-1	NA	CASSLQGTTEAFF	TGTGCCAGCAGCTTACAGGGGACCACTGAAGCTTTCTTT
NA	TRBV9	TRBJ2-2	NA	CASSVEGGIVGPGELFF	TGTGCCAGCAGCGTAGAAGGCGGGATTGTCGGCCCCGGGGAGCTGTTTTTT
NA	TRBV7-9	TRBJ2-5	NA	CASSLVAGAEETQYF	TGTGCCAGCAGCTTAGTCGCAGGGGCAGAGGAGACCCAGTACTTC
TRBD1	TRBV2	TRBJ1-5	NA	CASRGTGRVNQPQHF	TGTGCCAGCAGGGGGACAGGGAGGGTGAATCAGCCCCAGCATTTT
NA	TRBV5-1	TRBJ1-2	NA	CASSLDARQPFYGYTF	TGCGCCAGCAGCTTGGATGCTCGACAGCCTTTCTATGGCTACACCTTC
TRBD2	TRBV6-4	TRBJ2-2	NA	CASRLAGDTGELFF	TGTGCCAGCAGACTAGCGGGAGACACCGGGGAGCTGTTTTTT
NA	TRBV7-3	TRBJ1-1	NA	CASSQAQGTEAFF	TGTGCCAGCAGCCAGGCCCAAGGCACTGAAGCTTTCTTT
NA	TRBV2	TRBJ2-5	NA	CASSEISGTVQETQYF	TGTGCCAGCAGTGAGATTAGTGGGACTGTCCAAGAGACCCAGTACTTC
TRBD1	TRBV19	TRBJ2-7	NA	CASRGDRGHEQYF	TGTGCCAGTAGAGGAGACAGGGGTCACGAGCAGTACTTC
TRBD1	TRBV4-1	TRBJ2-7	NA	CASSQAGGEQYF	TGCGCCAGCAGCCAAGCAGGGGGCGAGCAGTACTTC
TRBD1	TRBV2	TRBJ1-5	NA	CASSGGTVSNQPQHF	TGTGCCAGCAGTGGCGGGACAGTTAGCAATCAGCCCCAGCATTTT
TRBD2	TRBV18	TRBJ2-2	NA	CASSPTGGADTGELFF	TGTGCCAGCTCACCAACGGGAGGGGCGGACACCGGGGAGCTGTTTTTT
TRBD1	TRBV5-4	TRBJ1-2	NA	CASYGQGLGWVRYTF	TGTGCCAGCTATGGACAGGGCCTGGGATGGGTCCGCTACACCTTC
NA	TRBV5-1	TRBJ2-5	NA	CASSLAGSETQYF	TGCGCCAGCAGCTTGGCAGGTAGTGAGACCCAGTACTTC
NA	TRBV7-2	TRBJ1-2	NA	CASSVSTGLGYTF	TGTGCCAGCAGCGTCAGTACGGGGTTGGGCTACACCTTC
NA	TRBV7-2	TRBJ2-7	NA	CASSISTSSTEQYF	TGTGCCAGCAGCATCTCGACTAGTTCGACTGAGCAGTACTTC
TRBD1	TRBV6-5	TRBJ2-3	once	CASSYLTGGSDTQYF	TGTGCCAGCAGTTACCTGACAGGGGGCTCAGATACGCAGTATTTT
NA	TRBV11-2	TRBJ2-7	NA	CASTRSSGSSYEQYF	TGTGCCAGCACCCGGAGTTCTGGGAGTTCCTACGAGCAGTACTTC
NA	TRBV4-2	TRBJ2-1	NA	CASSQDFGGPPYNEQFF	TGTGCCAGCAGCCAAGATTTTGGAGGGCCACCCTACAATGAGCAGTTCTTC
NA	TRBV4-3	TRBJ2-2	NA	CASSQDLFGGQGSGELFF	TGCGCCAGCAGCCAAGATCTGTTTGGGGGCCAGGGGTCCGGGGAGCTGTTTTTT
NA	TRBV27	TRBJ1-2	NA	CASTSSRDTAGYTF	TGTGCCAGCACCTCATCACGAGATACCGCTGGCTACACCTTC
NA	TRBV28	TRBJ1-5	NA	CASRLAGGNQPQHF	TGTGCCAGCAGACTGGCGGGGGGCAATCAGCCCCAGCATTTT
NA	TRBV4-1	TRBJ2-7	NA	CASSQDWAGATYEQYF	TGCGCCAGCAGCCAAGATTGGGCGGGGGCCACCTACGAGCAGTACTTC
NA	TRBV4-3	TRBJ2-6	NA	CASSQGLGSGANVLTF	TGCGCCAGCAGCCAGGGACTCGGCTCTGGGGCCAACGTCCTGACTTTC
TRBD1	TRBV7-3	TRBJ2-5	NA	CASSWDRGETQYF	TGTGCCAGCAGCTGGGACAGGGGGGAGACCCAGTACTTC
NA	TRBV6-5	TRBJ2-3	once	CASSLWGRTDTQYF	TGTGCCAGCAGCCTTTGGGGGCGTACAGATACGCAGTATTTT
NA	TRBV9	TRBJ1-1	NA	CASSVGQGHGDTEAFF	TGTGCCAGCAGCGTAGGGCAGGGCCATGGGGACACTGAAGCTTTCTTT
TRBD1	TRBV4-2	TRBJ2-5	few	CASSQGDRQETQYF	TGTGCCAGCAGCCAAGGGGACAGGCAAGAGACCCAGTACTTC
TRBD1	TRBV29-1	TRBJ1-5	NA	CSVGQGGGQPQHF	TGCAGCGTTGGACAGGGGGGGGGTCAGCCCCAGCATTTT
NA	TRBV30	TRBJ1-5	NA	CAWSVGGSDQPQHF	TGTGCCTGGAGTGTCGGGGGTTCGGATCAGCCCCAGCATTTT